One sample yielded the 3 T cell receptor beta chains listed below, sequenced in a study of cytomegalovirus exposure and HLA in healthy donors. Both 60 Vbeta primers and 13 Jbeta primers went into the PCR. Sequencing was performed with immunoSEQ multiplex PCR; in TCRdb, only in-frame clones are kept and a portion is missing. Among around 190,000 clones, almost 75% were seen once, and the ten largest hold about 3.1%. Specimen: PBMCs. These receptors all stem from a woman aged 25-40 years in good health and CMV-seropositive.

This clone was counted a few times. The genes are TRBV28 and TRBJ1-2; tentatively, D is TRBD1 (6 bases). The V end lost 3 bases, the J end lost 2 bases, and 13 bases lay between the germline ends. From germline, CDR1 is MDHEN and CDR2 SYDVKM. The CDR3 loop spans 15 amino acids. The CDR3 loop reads CASSFLGAANYGYTF. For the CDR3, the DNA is TGTGCCAGCAGTTTCCTGGGGGCGGCAAACTATGGCTACACCTTC.

The DNA of the CDR3 is TGCGCCAGCAGCTTGGGGGGGGACAGTTTCAACTATGGCTACACCTTC. Translated, it gives CASSLGGDSFNYGYTF. J is TRBJ1-2 and V is TRBV5-1; 7 bases fit TRBD1. The CDR3 is made up of 16 amino acids. J lost 2 bases, V lost 0 bases, and 7 bases had no gene match. CDR1 is SGHRS and CDR2 is YFSETQ in the germline V gene.

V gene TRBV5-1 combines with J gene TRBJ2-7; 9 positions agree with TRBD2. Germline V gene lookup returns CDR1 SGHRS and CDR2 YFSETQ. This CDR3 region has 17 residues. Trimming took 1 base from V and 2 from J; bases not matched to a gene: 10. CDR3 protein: CASSLNTAGGPPYEQYF. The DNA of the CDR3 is TGCGCCAGCAGCTTGAACACGGCGGGAGGGCCCCCCTACGAGCAGTACTTC.